The 32 T cell receptor beta chains listed next were all sequenced from one sample in a study of blood T cells in healthy people across ages. With a J-beta primer mix and a sample-barcoded 5' primer, a second PCR ran roughly 7 to 11 cycles. Via MiXCR, TCRdb re-called the 5' RACE reads, giving one row per CDR3 protein. In the table there are some 1.5 million distinct CDR3 sequences, 28% of which are singletons. The material sequenced was blood. The receptor source for this set is a woman aged 30 to 39 in good health.

Note on this clonotype: At one boundary the junction diverges from the germline segment, which might be a read error. The chain is built from TRBV4-1 and TRBJ2-3, with a possible D match to TRBD2 (6 bases). Germline V gene sequence: CDR1 MGHRA, CDR2 YSYEKL. The CDR3 has 16 amino acids. The CDR3 region is CASSQQKGTATDMQYF. The CDR3 DNA sequence: TGCGCCAGCAGCCAACAGAAGGGGACTGCGACGGATATGCAGTATTTT.

This clonotype was picked up a small number of times. The V gene is TRBV4-2, the J gene TRBJ2-1; a possible D gene is TRBD2 (6 bases). Germline V gene lookup returns CDR1 LGHNA and CDR2 YNFKEQ. The CDR3 spans 17 residues. V lost 1 base to trimming and J lost 7 bases, with 20 bases between them. The CDR3 nucleotides are TGTGCCAGCAGCCAAGCGCCGCGGGGCGGCCAGAAGAATGAGCAGTTCTTC. Its protein is CASSQAPRGGQKNEQFF.

This clonotype came up a few times. The genes are TRBV12-3 or TRBV12-4 and TRBJ2-5; D gene uncertain. This CDR3 has 13 amino acids. V was pared by 6 bases and J by 6 bases, with 14 bases between. The CDR3 DNA reads as TGTGCCAGCAGCATCTTTCCTGTACAGACCCAGTACTTC. Translating gives CASSIFPVQTQYF.

This clonotype was picked up a small number of times. A much more abundant neighbour one base away suggests this may be a read error. The chain has TRBV6-2 or TRBV6-3 and TRBJ2-1, with D uncertain. V dropped 2 bases and J dropped 2 bases, with 1 base sitting between them. This CDR3 has 12 residues. Germline-derived CDR1 and CDR2 are MNHEY and SVGEGT. CDR3 sequence (DNA): TGTGCCAGCAGTTACCCCTACAATGAGCAGTTCTTC. This translates into CASSYPYNEQFF.

Worth noting for this clonotype: The germline gene is not matched at one end of the junction; a read error may be the cause. The rearrangement links TRBV20-1 to TRBJ2-2, with D uncertain. The CDR3 consists of 14 residues. Per the germline V gene, CDR1 is DFQATT and CDR2 is SNEGSKA (reference sequence). The CDR3 coding sequence is TGCAGTGCCAGAGGACCAACGAACACCGGGGAGCTGTTTTTT. Its protein product is CSARGPTNTGELFF.

This chain connects TRBV28 to TRBJ2-4, with D possibly matching TRBD1 (5 bases). The CDR3 is 18 amino acids. Germline values: CDR1 MDHEN, CDR2 SYDVKM. V lost 6 bases and J 0 bases, leaving 21 bases between the germline ends. Here the CDR3 reads CASSLQRLGRVAKNIQYF. The DNA of the CDR3 is TGTGCCAGCAGCCTCCAGAGACTCGGCAGGGTAGCCAAAAACATTCAGTACTTC.

This clonotype was seen ten or more times. The rearrangement joins TRBV20-1 to TRBJ2-7, with 8 bases identical to TRBD1. This CDR3 spans 14 amino acids. Looked up from germline, CDR1 is DFQATT and CDR2 is SNEGSKA (reference sequence). V lost 1 base, J lost 4 bases, and 6 bases stayed unmatched. The CDR3 protein is CSARASTGEYEQYF. The DNA for the CDR3 is TGCAGTGCTAGAGCATCGACAGGGGAATACGAGCAGTACTTC.

This clonotype was recorded at least ten times. V usage is TRBV28 and J usage is TRBJ2-7; D may match TRBD1 or TRBD2 (5 bases each). Trimming removed 2 bases from V and 6 bases from J, with 20 bases in between. Per germline, CDR1 MDHEN and CDR2 SYDVKM. The CDR3 contains 16 residues. This CDR3 is CASSLTGGVGRAEQYF. In nucleotides, the CDR3 is TGTGCCAGCAGTTTAACAGGAGGTGTCGGAAGAGCCGAGCAGTACTTC. Supplemented by reference TRBV28 and TRBJ2-7, the full variable domain reads DVKVTQSSRYLVKRTGEKVFLECVQDMDHENMFWYRQDPGLGLRLIYFSYDVKMKEKGDIPEGYSVSREKKERFSLILESASTNQTSMYLCASSLTGGVGRAEQYFGPGTRLTVT.

This rearrangement joins TRBV11-2 to TRBJ2-5; D is possibly TRBD1 or TRBD2 (5 bases each). The better agreement between TRBJ2-7 and the DNA end casts doubt on the J call. Germline V gene lookup returns CDR1 SGHAT and CDR2 FQNNGV. The CDR3 is 16 amino acids. CDR3 residues: CASSSRDARPSYEQYF. The CDR3 DNA reads as TGTGCCAGCAGCTCCCGGGACGCTAGACCCTCCTACGAGCAGTACTTC.

This chain joins TRBV11-2 and TRBJ2-5; D remains ambiguous. The CDR3 has 12 residues. V was pared by 5 bases and J by 6 bases, with 10 bases between. CDR1 is SGHAT, CDR2 FQNNGV, per germline. CDR3 sequence (DNA): TGTGCCAGCAGCAAAAGCAGCCAGACCCAGTACTTC. Translating gives CASSKSSQTQYF.

Comment on this clonotype: The junction departs from the called germline gene at one end, perhaps through a read error. The rearrangement links TRBV7-6 to TRBJ2-7, with 8 bases that match TRBD2. The CDR3 has 15 residues. Germline assignment: CDR1 SGHVS and CDR2 FNYEAQ. The CDR3 bases are TGTGCCTGCAGCCCCCAGCGGGGGAGCTCCTACGAGCAGTACTTC. The encoded protein is CACSPQRGSSYEQYF.

This clonotype was seen a handful of times. The chain joins TRBV3-1 to TRBJ2-3; D call uncertain. CDR3 length: 16 residues. V lost 1 base, J lost 2 bases, and 13 bases lay in between. Germline V CDR1 and CDR2: LGHDT, YNNKEL (reference sequence). CDR3 amino acids: CASSQGISRYTDTQYF. DNA for the CDR3: TGTGCCAGCAGCCAAGGTATTTCGAGGTACACAGATACGCAGTATTTT.

In this sample, this clonotype turned up a few times. The CDR3 nucleotides read TGTGCCAGCAGCGAGGGAGTTGGGGGCTACACCTTC. This sequence encodes CASSEGVGGYTF. The chain links TRBV11-2 to TRBJ1-2; D gene ambiguous. Trimming removed 5 bases from V and 8 bases from J, with 12 bases in between. Looked up from germline, CDR1 is SGHAT and CDR2 is FQNNGV. The CDR3 is 12 amino acids.

This chain uses TRBV29-1 with TRBJ2-3; D may match TRBD1 or TRBD2 (5 bases each). The V end lost 7 bases, the J end lost 0 bases, and 14 bases lay between the germline ends. The CDR3 is 14 amino acids. Germline CDR1 reads SQVTM; CDR2 reads ANQGSEA. CDR3 region: CSGGGSSSTDTQYF. Written as DNA, the CDR3 is TGCAGCGGTGGGGGTAGCTCTAGCACAGATACGCAGTATTTT.

Regarding this clonotype: An end of the junction does not agree with germline; a read error may underlie this. The chain combines TRBV9 with TRBJ2-2, with D tentatively TRBD1 or TRBD2 (7 bases each). CDR1 SGDLS and CDR2 YYNGEE come from the germline V gene. There are 11 residues in the CDR3. CDR3 bases: TGTGCCAGCAGCCAGGGGGGGGAGCGGTTTTTT. Its protein product is CASSQGGERFF.

The chain links TRBV12-5 to TRBJ2-2; D not certain. The length of the CDR3 is 13 residues. Germline V CDR1 and CDR2: LGHNT, FRNRAP. Trimming removed 2 bases at V and 6 bases at J, with 7 bases between. Here the CDR3 DNA reads TGTGCTAGTGGTTTGTTGGGCGCCGGGGAGCTGTTTTTT. This gives the protein CASGLLGAGELFF.

The chain links TRBV6-5 to TRBJ1-2; 7 positions match TRBD1. The V gene's germline CDR1 is MNHEY and CDR2 SVGAGI. This CDR3 has 14 amino acids. Trimming at V came to 7 bases and at J to 5 bases, leaving 10 bases not matched to a gene. The CDR3 DNA reads as TGTGCCAGCACTCTAGGGGCAGGGGGGTATGGCTACACCTTC. Translation gives CASTLGAGGYGYTF.

The chain combines TRBV28 with TRBJ2-1; unclear D gene. The CDR3 consists of 14 residues. The V end was cut by 5 bases, the J end by 7 bases, with 15 bases between. Germline CDR1 reads MDHEN; CDR2 reads SYDVKM. The CDR3 nucleotides read TGTGCCAGCAGTGTGGTCGCTCTACGGAATGAGCAGTTCTTC. Residues: CASSVVALRNEQFF.

This sequence joins TRBV5-1 and TRBJ2-3; 10 bases are a match to TRBD2. The ends lost 9 bases at V and 4 bases at J; junction bases unmatched: 8. Germline-derived CDR1 and CDR2 are SGHRS and YFSETQ. The CDR3 covers 14 residues. The CDR3 loop reads CATQAGGPPDTQYF. The CDR3 coding sequence is TGCGCCACCCAAGCGGGGGGGCCCCCAGATACGCAGTATTTT.

On this clonotype: This may be a read error, as it is one base from a much larger clone. The chain joins TRBV28 to TRBJ2-7; D possibly uses TRBD1 or TRBD2 (5 bases each). V gave up 6 bases and J gave up 12 bases, with 27 bases separating them. This CDR3 region has 15 residues. Germline values: CDR1 MDHEN, CDR2 SYDVKM. Written as DNA, the CDR3 is TGTGCCAGCAGACCAATGACTCAGGGAAGTGGGACCCGGTACTTC. This gives the protein CASRPMTQGSGTRYF.

This clonotype was detected only a few times. The rearrangement uses TRBV6-5 and TRBJ2-7; D not resolved. V was clipped by 6 bases and J by 3 bases, with 12 bases between them. Germline V lookup: CDR1 MNHEY, CDR2 SVGAGI. CDR3 length equals 13 residues. Written as DNA, the CDR3 is TGTGCCAGCAGCCCCGACCCCTACTACGAGCAGTACTTC. This sequence encodes CASSPDPYYEQYF.

The chain recombines TRBV3-1 with TRBJ2-5; no firm D call. The CDR3 extends over 11 amino acids. V was clipped by 8 bases and J by 3 bases, with 7 bases between them. CDR1 is LGHDT, CDR2 YNNKEL, per germline (reference sequence). In DNA form, the CDR3 reads TGTGCCAGCGTGGATGAAGAGACCCAGTACTTC. Protein: CASVDEETQYF.

This chain links TRBV3-1 with TRBJ1-5; possibly TRBD1 for D (6 bases). The CDR3 loop spans 14 amino acids. CDR1 and CDR2 from the germline V gene are LGHDT and YNNKEL (reference sequence). V shed 3 bases and J shed 7 bases, with 13 bases lying between them. The CDR3 spells CASSQAGGGQPQHF. CDR3 coding DNA: TGTGCCAGCAGCCAGGCAGGAGGGGGACAGCCCCAGCATTTT.

The chain recombines TRBV4-3 with TRBJ2-5; maybe TRBD2 (6 bases). V was clipped by 2 bases and J by 11 bases, with 18 bases between them. Germline CDR1 reads LGHNA; CDR2 reads YSLEER. The CDR3 has 14 residues. The CDR3 reads CASSQNAGLDEQYF. The CDR3 bases are TGCGCCAGCAGCCAAAACGCGGGGCTTGATGAGCAGTACTTC.

The rearrangement joins TRBV3-1 to TRBJ2-7, with 9 bases that match TRBD2. Per germline, CDR1 LGHDT and CDR2 YNNKEL (reference sequence). V was clipped by 0 bases and J by 5 bases; unmatched bases: 8. The CDR3 is 16 residues long. The CDR3: CASSQESQRGDNEQYF. The CDR3 DNA is TGTGCCAGCAGCCAAGAATCCCAGCGGGGGGATAACGAGCAGTACTTC.

This clonotype was observed many times. The chain is built from TRBV20-1 and TRBJ2-5; D is uncertain. The CDR3 is 12 residues long. V shed 5 bases and J shed 2 bases, with 9 bases lying between them. Germline-derived CDR1 and CDR2 are DFQATT and SNEGSKA (reference sequence). The CDR3 reads CSAQGPQETQYF. In DNA form, the CDR3 reads TGCAGTGCTCAAGGCCCGCAAGAGACCCAGTACTTC.

This clonotype was observed a handful of times. The chain couples TRBV9 to TRBJ2-3; no clear D. From germline, CDR1 is SGDLS and CDR2 YYNGEE. V was clipped by 6 bases and J by 2 bases, with 10 bases between them. CDR3 length: 13 residues. The CDR3 bases are TGTGCCAGCAAGGCAGGTCACACAGATACGCAGTATTTT. The encoded protein is CASKAGHTDTQYF.

This clonotype was seen a few times. A read error may produce the germline difference seen at one junction end. The chain recombines TRBV7-2 with TRBJ1-6, with D uncertain. This CDR3 comprises 12 residues. Germline CDR1 SGHTA, CDR2 FQGNSA. In DNA, the CDR3 is TGTGCCAGCAGCTCCTACAATTCGCCCCGCCACTTT. The encoded protein is CASSSYNSPRHF.

As regards this clonotype: A read error is possible here, since a much larger clone lies one base away. J is TRBJ2-7 and V is TRBV10-2, with D possibly matching TRBD2 (5 bases). Germline V gene lookup returns CDR1 WSHSY and CDR2 SAAADI. V was shortened by 0 bases and J by 10 bases, with 13 bases between the two germline ends. CDR3 size: 13 residues. The CDR3 DNA follows: TGCGCCAGCAGTGAGTCGTGGGGAGAGTCCCAGTACTTC. As protein: CASSESWGESQYF.

The chain combines TRBV7-8 with TRBJ2-5; either TRBD1 or TRBD2 may supply D (5 bases each). With 2 bases removed from V and 12 bases from J, the gap between germline ends came to 16 bases. Germline values: CDR1 SGHVS, CDR2 FQNEAQ. The CDR3 consists of 13 residues. The CDR3 coding sequence is TGTGCCAGCAGCTTATATAGGGACGTGGCGAAGTACTTC. Translation gives CASSLYRDVAKYF.

V is TRBV20-1 and J is TRBJ1-2; possibly TRBD1 for D (5 bases). Germline CDR1 reads DFQATT; CDR2 reads SNEGSKA (reference sequence). The CDR3 contains 15 residues. Trimming cost V 6 bases and J 0 bases, with 17 bases left between them. For the CDR3, the DNA is TGCAGTGCACTCAGGGAGTTAGGTGCTAACTATGGCTACACCTTC. It translates to CSALRELGANYGYTF.

This clonotype has a count of ten or more. This chain joins TRBV7-9 and TRBJ2-1; TRBD2 matches 11 bases. This CDR3 spans 16 amino acids. V shed 6 bases and J 3 bases; nucleotides not matched to a gene: 7. Germline V gene data show CDR1 as SEHNR and CDR2 as FQNEAQ (reference sequence). The CDR3 DNA follows: TGTGCCAGCAGTTCCGGGACTAGCGGAGTCTACAATGAGCAGTTCTTC. It is translated as CASSSGTSGVYNEQFF.